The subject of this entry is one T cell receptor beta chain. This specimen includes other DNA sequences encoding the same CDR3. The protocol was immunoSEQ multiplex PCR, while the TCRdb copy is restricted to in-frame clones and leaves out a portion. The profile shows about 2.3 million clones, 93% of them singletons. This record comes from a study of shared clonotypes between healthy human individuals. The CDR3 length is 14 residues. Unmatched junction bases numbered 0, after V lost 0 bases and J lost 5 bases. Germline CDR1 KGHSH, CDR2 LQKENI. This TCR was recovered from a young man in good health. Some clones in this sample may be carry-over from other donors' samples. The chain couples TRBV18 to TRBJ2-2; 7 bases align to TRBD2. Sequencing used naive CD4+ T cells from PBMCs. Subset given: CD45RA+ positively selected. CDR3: CASSPPGGTGELFF. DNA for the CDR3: TGTGCCAGCTCACCACCGGGGGGGACCGGGGAGCTGTTTTTT.